This T cell receptor beta chain was sequenced in a study of control samples from healthy donors and cancer patients. The V end was cut by 4 bases, the J end by 5 bases, with 11 bases between. The V gene's germline CDR1 is LGHDT and CDR2 YNNKEL (reference sequence). CDR3 size: 13 residues. Some clones are missing from TCRdb's copy, which holds only in-frame ones; the method was immunoSEQ multiplex PCR. In the table there are roughly 150,000 clones, 85% to 95% of which are singletons. The V gene is TRBV3-1 (or the pseudogene TRBV3-2), the J gene TRBJ1-1, with TRBD1 as a possible D gene (5 bases). Sequencing input: blood. The clonotype comes from a man in his fifties or sixties in good health. CDR3 protein: CASSLQGGTEAFF. In nucleotides, the CDR3 is TGTGCCAGCAGCCTTCAGGGAGGGACTGAAGCTTTCTTT.